This T cell receptor (beta chain) derives from a study of cytomegalovirus exposure and HLA in healthy donors. Germline loops: CDR1 LNHNV, CDR2 YYDKDF (reference sequence). The V end lost 4 bases, the J end lost 0 bases, and 18 bases lay between the germline ends. The CDR3 loop spans 17 amino acids. Here immunoSEQ multiplex PCR was the method, and the copy in TCRdb shows in-frame clones only, minus some. The sample consists of about 250,000 clones, about 88% of them appearing once. Separation from the roughly 680-subject first cohort characterized the roughly 120-subject validation cohort, to which the donors belonged.

Source material: PBMCs. The chain carries TRBV15 and TRBJ1-2, with D possibly matching TRBD1 (5 bases). The TCR sequence derives from a man aged 18 to 29 in good health and CMV-seropositive. DNA of the CDR3: TGTGCCACCAGCAATTGGGACCTTAGCCCATCTAACTATGGCTACACCTTC. It is translated as CATSNWDLSPSNYGYTF.